At least ten counts were recorded for the clone carrying this TCR beta chain. Antigen: not known. This CDR3 has 15 residues. Trimming took off 0 bases at V and 8 bases at J, with 15 bases between the two ends. Germline values: CDR1 SGDLS, CDR2 YYNGEE. Every individual TCR cDNA molecule carried its own unique molecular identifier, which allowed correction of PCR and sequencing errors. MiXCR was run by TCRdb on the 5' RACE reads, yielding one entry per CDR3 protein. The sample yields roughly 70,000 distinct CDR3 sequences, 10% to 15% seen once. The sample is drawn from a study of spatial heterogeneity in lung cancer. Background on the study: Raw sequencing reads included, on average, more than 8.5 appearances of each unique TCR and UMI combination.

As to time point: sample taken at primary tumor resection. Tumor, nontumor lung or frozen PBMC supplied whole RNA, sequenced without sorting. A total of approximately 69 untreated early-stage non-small cell lung cancer patients served as donors. General study results and limits: Expanded tumor TCRs that were ubiquitous appeared in blood more at resection than follow-up.

The sequence derives from a male donor with early-stage non-small cell lung cancer. This sequence joins TRBV9 and TRBJ2-4; a weak D match, TRBD2 (6 bases). The sequenced sample was PBMCs, obtained at surgery. The DNA of the CDR3 is TGTGCCAGCAGCGTAGGTCCGGGGGTTAAGCACATTCAGTACTTC. Its protein product is CASSVGPGVKHIQYF.